Listed below are T cell receptor beta chains from one sample, sequenced in a study of T-cell memory formation after mild COVID-19. TCRdb re-analysed the 5' RACE reads in MiXCR, keeping a single row per CDR3 protein. The profile shows under 650,000 distinct CDR3 sequences, approximately 19% of them singletons. Sequencing used PBMCs or a T cell subset sorted from them (not recorded which). The receptors were sampled from an adult woman who had mild COVID-19 (a few samples of this study predate the infection). Cell type and time point are not known. The CDR3 runs from the conserved cysteine through the conserved F or W. The D gene is left open where the match is weak. Only some rows state a clone size, as once, few, many or a class for expanded clones.

TRBJ2-5 | TRBV29-1 | 12 | - | - | TGCAGCGCCAATACAGGGCAAGAGACCCAGTACTTC | CSANTGQETQYF
TRBJ1-1 | TRBV15 | 15 | few | - | TGTGCCACCAGCAGAGGGACAGCAATGAACACTGAAGCTTTCTTT | CATSRGTAMNTEAFF
TRBJ2-1 | TRBV15 | 18 | few | TRBD2 | TGTGCCACCAGCAGAGATCTAGGACTAGCGGGAGAGTACAATGAGCAGTTCTTC | CATSRDLGLAGEYNEQFF
TRBJ2-5 | TRBV20-1 | 10 | - | - | TGCAGTGGGTACCAAGAGACCCAGTACTTC | CSGYQETQYF
TRBJ2-3 | TRBV5-1 | 16 | few | - | TGCGCCAGCCGCTATGGCCTAGCGACGGACACAGATACGCAGTATTTT | CASRYGLATDTDTQYF
TRBJ2-2 | TRBV6-2/TRBV6-3 | 16 | - | - | TGTGCCAGCAGGCCCGTGGGGTTGGGGAACACCGGGGAGCTGTTTTTT | CASRPVGLGNTGELFF
TRBJ1-6 | TRBV27 | 17 | - | - | TGTGCCAGCAGTTTACTGGGAACAGGGCTTTGGAATTCACCCCTCCACTTT | CASSLLGTGLWNSPLHF
TRBJ1-6 | TRBV5-5 | 17 | - | - | TGTGCCAGCAGCTTAAACCCCCATGTCGGGGGGGATTCACCCCTCCACTTT | CASSLNPHVGGDSPLHF
TRBJ2-1 | TRBV3-1 | 13 | - | - | TGTGCCAGCAGCCCACTAGGGAACAATGAGCAGTTCTTC | CASSPLGNNEQFF
TRBJ1-2 | TRBV20-1 | 12 | - | TRBD1 | TGCAGTGCGGCGGACAGGGCGGAAGGCTACACCTTC | CSAADRAEGYTF
TRBJ2-3 | TRBV5-4 | 16 | many | - | TGTGCCAGCAGCTTGGGGGAAAACAGGGGCACAGATACGCAGTATTTT | CASSLGENRGTDTQYF
TRBJ2-3 | TRBV7-2 | 15 | few | - | TGTGCCAGCAGCTTAGCGGGACAAACCACAGATACGCAGTATTTT | CASSLAGQTTDTQYF
TRBJ2-7 | TRBV5-4 | 15 | - | TRBD1 | TGTGCCAGCAGCTTGGTGGCAGGGGGCGACTACGAGCAGTACTTC | CASSLVAGGDYEQYF
TRBJ2-1 | TRBV6-1 | 15 | few | TRBD2 | TGTGCCAGCAGACTAGCGGGTTCCTCCTACAATGAGCAGTTCTTC | CASRLAGSSYNEQFF
TRBJ1-3 | TRBV12-3/TRBV12-4 | 15 | - | - | TGTGCCAGCAGTACCGGACTCCACAAGGCAGACACCATATATTTT | CASSTGLHKADTIYF
TRBJ1-1 | TRBV29-1 | 10 | - | - | TGCAGCTTCATGAACACTGAAGCTTTCTTT | CSFMNTEAFF
TRBJ2-1 | TRBV7-3 | 14 | few | - | TGTGCCACCAAGCTCTCGGGAGCGGCCAATGAGCAGTTCTTC | CATKLSGAANEQFF
TRBJ2-2 | TRBV4-1 | 12 | - | - | TGCGCCAGCAGCCGCGCGAACGGGGAGCTGTTTTTT | CASSRANGELFF
TRBJ2-5 | TRBV30 | 11 | - | - | TGTGCCTGGAGTGCCGGGGAGACCCAGTACTTC | CAWSAGETQYF
TRBJ2-2 | TRBV14 | 17 | few | TRBD2 | TGTGCCAGCAGCCAACCGGGACTAGCGGGAGATTCCGGGGAGCTGTTTTTT | CASSQPGLAGDSGELFF
TRBJ2-7 | TRBV18 | 17 | few | TRBD2 | TGTGCCAGCTCACCACTAGATAGCGGGGGGAGCTCCTACGAGCAGTACTTC | CASSPLDSGGSSYEQYF
TRBJ2-3 | TRBV10-3 | 14 | few | - | TGTGCCATCAGTGAGAGGGGATTCAGAGATACGCAGTATTTT | CAISERGFRDTQYF
TRBJ1-1 | TRBV5-1 | 15 | few | TRBD1 | TGCGCCAGCAGCTCGCCGGACAGGGGTATCCCTGAAGCTTTCTTT | CASSSPDRGIPEAFF
TRBJ2-5 | TRBV28 | 15 | few | TRBD1 | TGTGCCAGCAGTTTATGGGGACAGAGCCAAGAGACCCAGTACTTC | CASSLWGQSQETQYF
TRBJ2-1 | TRBV7-9 | 15 | few | TRBD2 | TGTGCCAGCAGATCTACGGGAGGGCGAAGCAATGAGCAGTTCTTC | CASRSTGGRSNEQFF
TRBJ2-6 | TRBV11-1 | 16 | few | - | TGTGCCAGCAGGCGCTCGGGGGTCCGCGGGGCCAACGTCCTGACTTTC | CASRRSGVRGANVLTF
TRBJ2-7 | TRBV9 | 14 | - | - | TGTGCCAGCAGCGTACACGGGGAAACCTACGAGCAGTACTTC | CASSVHGETYEQYF
TRBJ2-3 | TRBV30 | 16 | - | TRBD2 | TGTGCCTGTGAAACGTTAGCGGGAGTGGGCACAGATACGCAGTATTTT | CACETLAGVGTDTQYF
TRBJ2-7 | TRBV29-1 | 11 | few | - | TGCAGCGCCCTGGACAGCCACGAGCAGTACTTC | CSALDSHEQYF
TRBJ2-7 | TRBV20-1 | 13 | - | - | TGCAGTGCCAGGACGGCTAGCTCCTACGAGCAGTACTTC | CSARTASSYEQYF
TRBJ1-2 | TRBV5-1 | 15 | - | TRBD1 | TGCGCCAGCAGCTTGGCGACAGGGGGTTACTATGGCTACACCTTC | CASSLATGGYYGYTF
TRBJ1-6 | TRBV5-4 | 14 | - | - | TGTGCCAGCAGCTCTGGCAGGGCGGATTCACCCCTCCACTTT | CASSSGRADSPLHF
TRBJ2-3 | TRBV18 | 14 | - | TRBD2 | TGTGCCAGCTCTAGCGGGGGAGCCCCCGGTACGCAGTATTTT | CASSSGGAPGTQYF
TRBJ1-1 | TRBV3-1 | 15 | few | TRBD1 | TGTGCCAGCAGCCACCCCGACAGGGGGAACACTGAAGCTTTCTTT | CASSHPDRGNTEAFF
TRBJ2-1 | TRBV19 | 15 | - | TRBD2 | TGTGCCAGTAGGACTAGCGGGAGTTTAGTAAATGAGCAGTTCTTC | CASRTSGSLVNEQFF
TRBJ2-1 | TRBV7-8 | 20 | - | TRBD2 | TGTGCCAGCAGCAGGATCGGGACTAGCGGGGGGGCCCGGTCCTACAATGAGCAGTTCTTC | CASSRIGTSGGARSYNEQFF
TRBJ2-5 | TRBV20-1 | 16 | few | TRBD2 | TGCAGTGCAAGGACTAGCGGGGGTAGCCCCCAAGAGACCCAGTACTTC | CSARTSGGSPQETQYF